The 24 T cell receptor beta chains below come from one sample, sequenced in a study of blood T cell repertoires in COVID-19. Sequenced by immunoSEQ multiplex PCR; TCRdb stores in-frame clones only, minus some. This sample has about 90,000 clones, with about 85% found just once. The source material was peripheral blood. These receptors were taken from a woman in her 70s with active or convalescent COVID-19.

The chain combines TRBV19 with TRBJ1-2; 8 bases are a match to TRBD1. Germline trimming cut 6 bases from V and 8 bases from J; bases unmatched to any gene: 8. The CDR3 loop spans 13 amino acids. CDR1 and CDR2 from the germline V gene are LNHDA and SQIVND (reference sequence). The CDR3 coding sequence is TGTGCCAGTAGCACCAGGACAGGGTTCGGCTACACCTTC. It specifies CASSTRTGFGYTF. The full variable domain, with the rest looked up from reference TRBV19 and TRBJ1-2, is DGGITQSPKYLFRKEGQNVTLSCEQNLNHDAMYWYRQDPGQGLRLIYYSQIVNDFQKGDIAEGYSVSREKKESFPLTVTSAQKNPTAFYLCASSTRTGFGYTFGSGTRLTVV.

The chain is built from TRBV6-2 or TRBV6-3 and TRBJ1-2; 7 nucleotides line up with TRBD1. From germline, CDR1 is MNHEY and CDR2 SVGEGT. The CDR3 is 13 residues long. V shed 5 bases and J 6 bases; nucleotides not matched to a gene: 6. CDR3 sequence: CASSDRDSHGYTF. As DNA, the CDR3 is TGTGCCAGCAGTGACCGGGACAGCCATGGCTACACCTTC.

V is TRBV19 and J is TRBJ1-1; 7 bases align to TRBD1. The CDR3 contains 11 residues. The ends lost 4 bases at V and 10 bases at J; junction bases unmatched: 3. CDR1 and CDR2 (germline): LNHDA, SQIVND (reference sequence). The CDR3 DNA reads TGTGCCAGTAGTACGGGACAGCTAGCTTTCTTT. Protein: CASSTGQLAFF.

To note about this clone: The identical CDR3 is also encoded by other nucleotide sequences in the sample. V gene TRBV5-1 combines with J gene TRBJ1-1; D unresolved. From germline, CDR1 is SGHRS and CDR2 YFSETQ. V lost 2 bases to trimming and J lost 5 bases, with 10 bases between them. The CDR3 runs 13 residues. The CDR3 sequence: CASSFGGGTEAFF. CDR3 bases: TGCGCCAGCAGCTTTGGCGGAGGGACTGAAGCTTTCTTT.

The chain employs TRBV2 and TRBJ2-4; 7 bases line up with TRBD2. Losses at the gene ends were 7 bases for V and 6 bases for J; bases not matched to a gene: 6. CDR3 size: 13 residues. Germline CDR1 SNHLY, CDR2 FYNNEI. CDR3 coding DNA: TGTGCCAGCAATTCTAGGGAGGGAAACATTCAGTACTTC. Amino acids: CASNSREGNIQYF.

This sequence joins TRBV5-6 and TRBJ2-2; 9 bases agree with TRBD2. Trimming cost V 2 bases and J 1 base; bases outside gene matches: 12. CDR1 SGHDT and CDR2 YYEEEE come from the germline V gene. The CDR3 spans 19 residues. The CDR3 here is CASSLLMGIAGENTGELFF. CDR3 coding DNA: TGTGCCAGCAGCTTACTTATGGGCATAGCGGGGGAGAACACCGGGGAGCTGTTTTTT.

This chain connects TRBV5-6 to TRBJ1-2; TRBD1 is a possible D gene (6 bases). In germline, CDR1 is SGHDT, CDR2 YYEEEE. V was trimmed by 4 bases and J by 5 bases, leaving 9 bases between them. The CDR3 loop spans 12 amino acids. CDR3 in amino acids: CASSIQGYGYTF. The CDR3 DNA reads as TGTGCCAGCAGCATACAGGGTTATGGCTACACCTTC.

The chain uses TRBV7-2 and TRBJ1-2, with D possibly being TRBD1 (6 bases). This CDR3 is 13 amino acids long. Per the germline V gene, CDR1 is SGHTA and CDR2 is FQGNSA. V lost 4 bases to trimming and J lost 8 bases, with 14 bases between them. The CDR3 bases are TGTGCCAGCAGCTCGGCCCCGGACAGAGGCTACACCTTC. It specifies CASSSAPDRGYTF.

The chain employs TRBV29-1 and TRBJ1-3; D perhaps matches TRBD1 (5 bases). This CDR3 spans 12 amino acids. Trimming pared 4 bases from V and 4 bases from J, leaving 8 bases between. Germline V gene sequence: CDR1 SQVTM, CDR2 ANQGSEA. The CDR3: CSVVAGGNTIYF. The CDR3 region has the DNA TGCAGCGTTGTCGCAGGGGGAAACACCATATATTTT.

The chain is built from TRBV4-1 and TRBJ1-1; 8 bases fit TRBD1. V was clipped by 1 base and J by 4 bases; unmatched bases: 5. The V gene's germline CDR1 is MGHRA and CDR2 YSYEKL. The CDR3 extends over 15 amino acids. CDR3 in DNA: TGCGCCAGCAGCCAAGGGGACAGGCGGAGCACTGAAGCTTTCTTT. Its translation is CASSQGDRRSTEAFF.

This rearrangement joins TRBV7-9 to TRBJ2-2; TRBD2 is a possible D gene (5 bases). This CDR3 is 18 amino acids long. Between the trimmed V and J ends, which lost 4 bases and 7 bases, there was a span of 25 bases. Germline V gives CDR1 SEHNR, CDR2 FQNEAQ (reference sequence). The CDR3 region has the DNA TGTGCCAGCAGCTCGCTCAAAAGACCAACGGGGTCGGGCGGGGAGCTGTTTTTT. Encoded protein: CASSSLKRPTGSGGELFF.

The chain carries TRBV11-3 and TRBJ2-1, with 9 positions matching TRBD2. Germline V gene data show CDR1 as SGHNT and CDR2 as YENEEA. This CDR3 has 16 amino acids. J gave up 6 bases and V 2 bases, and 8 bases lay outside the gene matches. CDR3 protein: CASSLFGGGAVNEQFF. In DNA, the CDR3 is TGTGCCAGCAGCTTATTCGGCGGGGGGGCCGTCAATGAGCAGTTCTTC.

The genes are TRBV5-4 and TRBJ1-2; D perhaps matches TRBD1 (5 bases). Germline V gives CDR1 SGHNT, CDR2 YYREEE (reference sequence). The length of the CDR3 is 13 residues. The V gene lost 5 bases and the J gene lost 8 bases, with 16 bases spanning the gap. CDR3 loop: CASSSDRDLGYTF. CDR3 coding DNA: TGTGCCAGCAGTTCTGACAGAGACCTGGGCTACACCTTC.

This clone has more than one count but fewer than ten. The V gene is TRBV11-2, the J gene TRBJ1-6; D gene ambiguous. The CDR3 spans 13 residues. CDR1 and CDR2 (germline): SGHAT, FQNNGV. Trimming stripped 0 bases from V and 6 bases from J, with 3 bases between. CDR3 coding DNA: TGTGCCAGCAGCTTAGACCTTAATTCACCCCTCCACTTT. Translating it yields CASSLDLNSPLHF.

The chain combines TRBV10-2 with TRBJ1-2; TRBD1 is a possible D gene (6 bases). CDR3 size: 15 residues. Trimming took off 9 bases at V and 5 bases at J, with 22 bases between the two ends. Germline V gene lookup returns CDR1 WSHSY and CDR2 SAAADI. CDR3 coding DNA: TGCGCCAGTTCCCGATTTCCAGGGGATTTATATGGCTACACCTTC. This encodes CASSRFPGDLYGYTF.

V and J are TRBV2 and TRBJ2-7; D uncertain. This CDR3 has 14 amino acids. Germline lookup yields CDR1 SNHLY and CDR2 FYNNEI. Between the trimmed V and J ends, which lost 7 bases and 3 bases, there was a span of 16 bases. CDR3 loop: CASKLPGSDYEQYF. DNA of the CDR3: TGTGCCAGCAAGCTCCCGGGTTCGGACTACGAGCAGTACTTC.

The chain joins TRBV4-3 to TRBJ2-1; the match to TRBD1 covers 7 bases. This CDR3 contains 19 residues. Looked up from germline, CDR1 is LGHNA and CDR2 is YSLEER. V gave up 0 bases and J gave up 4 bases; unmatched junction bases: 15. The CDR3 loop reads CASSQELGRKGGLYNEQFF. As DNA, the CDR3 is TGCGCCAGCAGCCAAGAACTCGGTCGGAAAGGGGGCCTTTACAATGAGCAGTTCTTC.

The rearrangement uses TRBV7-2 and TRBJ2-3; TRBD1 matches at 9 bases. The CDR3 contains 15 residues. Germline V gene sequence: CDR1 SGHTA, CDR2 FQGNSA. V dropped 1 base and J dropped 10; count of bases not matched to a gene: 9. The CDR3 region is CASSLGTGRQGAQYF. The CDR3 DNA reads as TGTGCCAGCAGCTTAGGGACAGGGAGACAGGGGGCGCAGTATTTT.

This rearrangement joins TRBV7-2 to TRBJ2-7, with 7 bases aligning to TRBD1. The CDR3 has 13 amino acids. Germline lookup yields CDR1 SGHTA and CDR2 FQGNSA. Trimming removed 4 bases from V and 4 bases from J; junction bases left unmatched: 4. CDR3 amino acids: CASSSTTGYEQYF. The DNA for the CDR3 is TGTGCCAGCAGCTCGACGACAGGGTACGAGCAGTACTTC.

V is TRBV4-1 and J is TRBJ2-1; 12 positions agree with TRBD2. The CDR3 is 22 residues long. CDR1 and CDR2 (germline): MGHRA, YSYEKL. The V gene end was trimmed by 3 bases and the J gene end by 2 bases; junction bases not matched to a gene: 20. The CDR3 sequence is CASSHPPGGDFSSGGAYNEQFF. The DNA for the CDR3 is TGCGCCAGCAGCCATCCTCCCGGCGGGGACTTCTCTAGCGGGGGGGCCTACAATGAGCAGTTCTTC.

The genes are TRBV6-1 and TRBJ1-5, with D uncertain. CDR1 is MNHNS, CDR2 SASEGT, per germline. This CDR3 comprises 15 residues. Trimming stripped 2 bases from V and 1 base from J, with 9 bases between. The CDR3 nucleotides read TGTGCCAGCAGTGAACAGGCAGTAAGCAATCAGCCCCAGCATTTT. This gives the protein CASSEQAVSNQPQHF.

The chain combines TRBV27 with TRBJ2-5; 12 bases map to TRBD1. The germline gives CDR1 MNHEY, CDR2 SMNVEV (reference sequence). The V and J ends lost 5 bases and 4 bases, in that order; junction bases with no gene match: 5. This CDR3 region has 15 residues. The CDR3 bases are TGTGCCAGCAGTCTGGGACAGGGGGCGGGAGAGACCCAGTACTTC. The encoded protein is CASSLGQGAGETQYF.

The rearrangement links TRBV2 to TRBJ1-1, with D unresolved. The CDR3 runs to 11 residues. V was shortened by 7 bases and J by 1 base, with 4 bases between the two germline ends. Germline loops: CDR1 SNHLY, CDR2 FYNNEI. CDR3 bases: TGTGCCAGCACAGGGAACACTGAAGCTTTCTTT. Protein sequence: CASTGNTEAFF.

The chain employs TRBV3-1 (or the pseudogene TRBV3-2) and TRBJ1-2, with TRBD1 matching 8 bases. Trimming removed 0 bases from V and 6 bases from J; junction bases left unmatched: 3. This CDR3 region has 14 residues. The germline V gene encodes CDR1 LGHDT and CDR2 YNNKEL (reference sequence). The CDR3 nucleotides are TGTGCCAGCAGCCAAGATAACAGGGGGAATGGCTACACCTTC. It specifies CASSQDNRGNGYTF.